The T cell receptor (beta chain) described here comes from a study of tumor and adjacent non-tumor tissue in lung cancer. Findings of the study overall: Significantly higher TCR diversity was found in tumor than normal lung.

Three rounds of nested PCR, following a modified ARM-PCR protocol, produced the TCRbeta library. Via MiXCR, TCRdb re-called the multiplex PCR reads, giving one row per CDR3 protein. The sample has about 80,000 distinct CDR3 sequences, around 80% seen once. With regard to this clonotype: What it binds is unknown.

The template was RNA from unsorted bulk tissue. This non-tumor lung sample came from over 3 cm beyond the tumor edge. Germline CDR1 GTSNPN, CDR2 SVGIG (reference sequence). V was cut by 2 bases and J by 10 bases, with 14 bases left in between. CDR3 length: 12 residues. The chain is built from TRBV30 and TRBJ1-2; D remains ambiguous. Sequenced: distant non-tumor lung tissue. This TCR was recovered from a man aged 55 to 69 with non-small cell lung cancer. CDR3 amino acids: CAWSIVTSDYTF. The CDR3 bases are TGTGCCTGGAGTATAGTCACCTCCGACTACACCTTC. Drawing the rest from reference TRBV30 and TRBJ1-2, the complete variable domain is SQTIHQWPATLVQPVGSPLSLECTVEGTSNPNLYWYRQAAGRGLQLLFYSVGIGQISSEVPQNLSASRPQDRQFILSSKKLLLSDSGFYLCAWSIVTSDYTFGSGTRLTVV.